The next 9 T cell receptor beta chains were all read from a single sample in a study of naive and memory T cell subsets. An equimolar mix of two oligonucleotides served as the beta constant-region primer for TRBC1 and TRBC2. MiXCR, applied by TCRdb to the UMI-ligation and nested PCR reads, yields one record per CDR3 protein. The sample holds about 21,000 distinct CDR3 sequences; about 10% are singletons and the top ten take 15% to 20%. The source material was central memory CD8+ T cells from blood. These receptors came from a human donor in good health.

This clonotype was seen a few times. The chain employs TRBV14 and TRBJ2-5; 8 nucleotides line up with TRBD2. Germline trimming cut 0 bases from V and 2 bases from J; bases unmatched to any gene: 5. Germline loops: CDR1 SGHDN, CDR2 FVKESK. The CDR3 consists of 16 residues. The CDR3 nucleotides are TGTGCCAGCAGCCAAGATAGGGGACTAGTACAAGAGACCCAGTACTTC. As protein: CASSQDRGLVQETQYF.

This clonotype was observed many times. J is TRBJ1-4 and V is TRBV12-3 or TRBV12-4; the D gene is possibly TRBD1 (6 bases). CDR3 length: 19 amino acids. V lost 5 bases to trimming and J lost 0 bases, with 22 bases between them. CDR3 in amino acids: CASSPEQGDWWATNEKLFF. The CDR3, as DNA: TGTGCCAGCAGTCCAGAACAGGGCGATTGGTGGGCAACTAATGAAAAACTGTTTTTT.

The chain couples TRBV6-4 to TRBJ2-1, with unresolved D. V was cut by 0 bases and J by 2 bases, with 2 bases left in between. This CDR3 comprises 13 residues. Germline CDR1 and CDR2: MRHNA and SNTAGT. DNA of the CDR3: TGTGCCAGCAGTGACTCCCCCTACAATGAGCAGTTCTTC. Amino acids: CASSDSPYNEQFF.

This clonotype occurred many times. V usage is TRBV4-1 and J usage is TRBJ1-1; D ambiguous. V lost 3 bases and J 1 base, leaving 9 bases between the germline ends. Per germline, CDR1 MGHRA and CDR2 YSYEKL. The CDR3 spans 14 residues. The CDR3 here is CASSHNRENTEAFF. For the CDR3, the DNA is TGCGCCAGCAGCCATAACAGAGAGAACACTGAAGCTTTCTTT.

This clonotype is categorized as large. The chain links TRBV28 to TRBJ1-2; the D gene is possibly TRBD1 (6 bases). V was pared by 5 bases and J by 4 bases, with 17 bases between. Germline CDR1 and CDR2: MDHEN and SYDVKM. The CDR3 is 15 residues long. CDR3 DNA: TGTGCCAGCAGTGTGTACGGACAGTCGGGCTATGGCTACACCTTC. Residues: CASSVYGQSGYGYTF.

The V call is TRBV6-4, the J call TRBJ2-5, with D possibly being TRBD1 (6 bases). The CDR3 sequence is 15 residues long. V lost 4 bases to trimming and J lost 1 base, with 13 bases between them. Germline-derived CDR1 and CDR2 are MRHNA and SNTAGT. The CDR3 sequence: CASSASGGGQETQYF. The CDR3 nucleotides read TGTGCCAGCAGTGCTTCTGGGGGCGGCCAAGAGACCCAGTACTTC.

This clonotype has just a few counts. The chain recombines TRBV2 with TRBJ2-4; D might be TRBD2 (5 bases). Trimming removed 3 bases from V and 8 bases from J, with 14 bases in between. CDR3 length: 14 residues. Germline V lookup: CDR1 SNHLY, CDR2 FYNNEI. CDR3 DNA: TGTGCCAGCAGTGACAGGCCCGCGAGGGACATTCAGTACTTC. This sequence encodes CASSDRPARDIQYF.

This clonotype was detected only a few times. The V and J genes are TRBV29-1 and TRBJ1-1; D is possibly TRBD1 (6 bases). Germline V gene lookup returns CDR1 SQVTM and CDR2 ANQGSEA. The CDR3 is 12 residues long. Deletions cut 7 bases from V and 2 bases from J, with 11 bases between. CDR3 nucleotides: TGCAGCGCTAAACAGGGTAACACTGAAGCTTTCTTT. Its translation is CSAKQGNTEAFF.

This clonotype has a handful of counts. The V call is TRBV7-8, the J call TRBJ2-5; perhaps TRBD1 as D (6 bases). V dropped 5 bases and J dropped 8 bases, with 18 bases sitting between them. This CDR3 spans 14 amino acids. Germline-derived CDR1 and CDR2 are SGHVS and FQNEAQ. CDR3 bases: TGTGCCAGCAGCCCGTGGGCAGGGGTTGGCACCCAGTACTTC. Translation: CASSPWAGVGTQYF.